This is a list of T cell receptor beta chains from one sample in a study of T-cell memory formation after mild COVID-19. Each CDR3 protein gets one entry after TCRdb re-called the 5' RACE reads with MiXCR. The sample yields approximately 340,000 distinct CDR3 sequences, around 13% seen once. Specimen: PBMCs or a T cell subset sorted from them (not recorded which). The receptors shown here come from a man younger than 35 who had mild COVID-19 (a few samples of this study predate the infection). Cell type and time point are not known. Both conserved end residues are part of each CDR3.

j_call,v_call,cdr3_aa
TRBJ2-7,TRBV5-6,CASSPGQPYEQYF
TRBJ2-2,TRBV5-1,CASSLAGPKSGELFF
TRBJ1-1,TRBV9,CASSAMGTEAFF
TRBJ2-3,TRBV5-1,CASSLVGTSGTDTQYF
TRBJ2-7,TRBV4-1,CASSQVPAVASYEQYF
TRBJ1-1,TRBV4-3,CASSQGAQGVDTEAFF
TRBJ2-2,TRBV7-2,CASTQRGSNTGELFF
TRBJ1-1,TRBV5-1,CASSLLDITNTEAFF
TRBJ1-5,TRBV6-2/TRBV6-3,CASSAPGAKGQPQHF
TRBJ1-6,TRBV28,CASRRGPPPLHF
TRBJ2-5,TRBV21-1,CASSLGPEKTQYF
TRBJ2-2,TRBV20-1,CSAKPGLNTGELFF
TRBJ1-2,TRBV29-1,CSVDGLADGYTF
TRBJ1-5,TRBV6-2/TRBV6-3,CASTRRVSNQPQHF
TRBJ1-5,TRBV7-2,CASSSTYGASNQPQHF
TRBJ2-1,TRBV7-9,CASSPPGQGGNEQFF
TRBJ2-2,TRBV29-1,CSVGTSGNTGELFF
TRBJ2-1,TRBV20-1,CSAHGLSPNEQFF
TRBJ2-1,TRBV11-2,CASSLVKKYNEQFF
TRBJ2-3,TRBV4-1,CASAPRTSLKDTQYF
TRBJ2-1,TRBV29-1,CSVDQGNEQFF
TRBJ2-1,TRBV12-3/TRBV12-4,CASSEHGLAGGGEQFF
TRBJ2-3,TRBV12-3/TRBV12-4,CAISRAGVTQYF
TRBJ2-3,TRBV5-5,CASSSTGTRSTDTQYF
TRBJ2-5,TRBV5-1,CASSLGLAVQETQYF
TRBJ1-1,TRBV5-1,CASSSTSQGVNTEAFF
TRBJ2-7,TRBV24-1,CATSDRISGDEQYF
TRBJ2-1,TRBV6-1,CASSVRDRRGDEQFF
TRBJ2-5,TRBV4-3,CASSQGGRQETQYF
TRBJ2-4,TRBV7-9,CASSFRTGVSNIQYF
TRBJ1-1,TRBV6-5,CASSYSATGYEAFF
TRBJ1-1,TRBV18,CASSPEAGNTEAFF
TRBJ1-1,TRBV25-1,CASSEEGGYTEAFF
TRBJ2-5,TRBV7-6,CASSFGGSFQETQYF
TRBJ2-2,TRBV7-6,CASSIGLSGELFF
TRBJ1-1,TRBV6-5,CASSRQRTEAFF
TRBJ2-5,TRBV29-1,CSVDAGVQETQYF
TRBJ2-1,TRBV4-1,CASSPFPGGRVRSYNEQFF
TRBJ2-3,TRBV9,CASSAQSGGDVTDTQYF
TRBJ2-1,TRBV20-1,CSASGGAANEQFF
TRBJ2-5,TRBV5-4,CASSLEAGGETQYF